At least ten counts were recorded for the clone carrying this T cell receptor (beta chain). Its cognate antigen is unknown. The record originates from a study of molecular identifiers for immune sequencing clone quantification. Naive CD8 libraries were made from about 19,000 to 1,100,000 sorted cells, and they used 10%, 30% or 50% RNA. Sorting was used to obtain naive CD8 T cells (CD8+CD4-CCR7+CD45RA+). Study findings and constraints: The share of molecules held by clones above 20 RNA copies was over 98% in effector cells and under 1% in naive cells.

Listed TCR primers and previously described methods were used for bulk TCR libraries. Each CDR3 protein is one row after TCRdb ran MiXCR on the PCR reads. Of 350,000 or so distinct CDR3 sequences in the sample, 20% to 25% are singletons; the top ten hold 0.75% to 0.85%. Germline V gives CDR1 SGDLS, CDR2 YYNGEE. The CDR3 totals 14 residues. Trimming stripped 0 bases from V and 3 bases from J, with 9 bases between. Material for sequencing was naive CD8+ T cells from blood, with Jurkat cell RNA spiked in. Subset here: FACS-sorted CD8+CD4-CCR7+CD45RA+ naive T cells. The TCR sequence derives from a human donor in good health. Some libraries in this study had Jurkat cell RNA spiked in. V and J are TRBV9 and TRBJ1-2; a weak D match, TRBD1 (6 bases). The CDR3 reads CASSVVGADYGYTF. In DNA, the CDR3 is TGTGCCAGCAGCGTAGTGGGGGCGGACTATGGCTACACCTTC.